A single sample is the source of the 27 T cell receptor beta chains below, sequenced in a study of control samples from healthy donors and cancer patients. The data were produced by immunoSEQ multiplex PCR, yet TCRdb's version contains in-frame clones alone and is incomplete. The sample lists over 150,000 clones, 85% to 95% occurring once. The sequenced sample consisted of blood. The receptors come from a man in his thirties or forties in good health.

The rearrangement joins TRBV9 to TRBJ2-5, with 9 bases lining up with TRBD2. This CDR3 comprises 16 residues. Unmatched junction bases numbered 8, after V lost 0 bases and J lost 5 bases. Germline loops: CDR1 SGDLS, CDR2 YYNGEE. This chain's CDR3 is CASSVVGGGAPETQYF. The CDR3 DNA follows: TGTGCCAGCAGCGTAGTTGGCGGGGGGGCCCCGGAGACCCAGTACTTC.

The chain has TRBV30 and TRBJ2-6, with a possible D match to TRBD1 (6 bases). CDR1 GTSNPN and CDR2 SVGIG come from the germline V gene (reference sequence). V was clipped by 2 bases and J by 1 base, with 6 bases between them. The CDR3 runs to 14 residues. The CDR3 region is CAWSTGSGANVLTF. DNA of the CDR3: TGTGCCTGGAGTACAGGGTCTGGGGCCAACGTCCTGACTTTC.

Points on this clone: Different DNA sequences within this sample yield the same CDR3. The CDR3 spells CASRQGRNTEAFF. The DNA of the CDR3 is TGTGCCAGTAGGCAGGGAAGGAACACTGAAGCTTTCTTT. The V call is TRBV19, the J call TRBJ1-1; D perhaps matches TRBD1 (5 bases). The CDR3 contains 13 residues. V was clipped by 6 bases and J by 1 base, with 9 bases between them. Germline V lookup: CDR1 LNHDA, CDR2 SQIVND (reference sequence).

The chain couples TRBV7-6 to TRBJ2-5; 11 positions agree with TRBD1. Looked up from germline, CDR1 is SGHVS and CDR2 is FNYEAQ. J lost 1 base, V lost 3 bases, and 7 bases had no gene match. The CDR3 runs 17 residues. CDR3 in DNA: TGTGCCAGCAGCTTTCCGGGACAGGGGGGCGGCCAAGAGACCCAGTACTTC. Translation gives CASSFPGQGGGQETQYF.

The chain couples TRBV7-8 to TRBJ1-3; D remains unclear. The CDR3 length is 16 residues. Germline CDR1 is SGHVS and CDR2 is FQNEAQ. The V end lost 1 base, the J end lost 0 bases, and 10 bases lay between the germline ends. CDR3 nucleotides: TGTGCCAGCAGCTTAGGTTCCCCCCACTCTGGAAACACCATATATTTT. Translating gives CASSLGSPHSGNTIYF.

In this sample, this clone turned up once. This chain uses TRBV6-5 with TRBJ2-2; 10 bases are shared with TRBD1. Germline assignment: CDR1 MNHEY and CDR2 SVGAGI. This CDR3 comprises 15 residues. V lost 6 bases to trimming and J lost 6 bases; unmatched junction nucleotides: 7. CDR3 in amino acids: CASSRGDRGSGELFF. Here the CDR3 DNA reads TGTGCCAGCAGCCGAGGGGACAGGGGTTCCGGGGAGCTGTTTTTT.

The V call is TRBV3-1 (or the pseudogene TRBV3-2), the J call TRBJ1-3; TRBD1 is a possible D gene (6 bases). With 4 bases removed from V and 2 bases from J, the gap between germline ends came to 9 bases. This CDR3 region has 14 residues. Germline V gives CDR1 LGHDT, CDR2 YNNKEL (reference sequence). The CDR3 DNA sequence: TGTGCCAGCAGCCTGCAGGGGACTGGAAACACCATATATTTT. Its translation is CASSLQGTGNTIYF.

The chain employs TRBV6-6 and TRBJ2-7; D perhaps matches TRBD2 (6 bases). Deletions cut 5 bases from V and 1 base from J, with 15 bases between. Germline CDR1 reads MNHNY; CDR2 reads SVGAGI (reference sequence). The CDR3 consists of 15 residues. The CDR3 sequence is CASSGGLPFSYEQYF. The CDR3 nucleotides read TGTGCCAGCAGTGGGGGACTCCCCTTTTCCTACGAGCAGTACTTC.

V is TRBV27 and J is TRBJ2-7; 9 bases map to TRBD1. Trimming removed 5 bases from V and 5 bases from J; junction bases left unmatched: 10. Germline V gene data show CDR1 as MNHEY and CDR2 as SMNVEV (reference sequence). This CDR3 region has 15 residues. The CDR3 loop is CASSILGTGTHEQYF. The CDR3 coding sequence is TGTGCCAGCAGTATCCTCGGGACAGGGACCCACGAGCAGTACTTC.

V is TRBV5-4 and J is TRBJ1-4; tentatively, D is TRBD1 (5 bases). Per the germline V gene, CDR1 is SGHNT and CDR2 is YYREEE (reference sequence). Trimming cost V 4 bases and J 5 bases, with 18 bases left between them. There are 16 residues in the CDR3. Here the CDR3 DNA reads TGTGCCAGCAGCCCTTCACGGGGACGGTCGAATGAAAAACTGTTTTTT. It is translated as CASSPSRGRSNEKLFF.

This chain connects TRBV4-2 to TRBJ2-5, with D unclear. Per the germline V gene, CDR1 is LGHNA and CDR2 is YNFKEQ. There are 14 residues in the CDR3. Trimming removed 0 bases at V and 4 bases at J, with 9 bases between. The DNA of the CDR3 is TGTGCCAGCAGCCAAGACAGAAAAGTAGAGACCCAGTACTTC. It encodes CASSQDRKVETQYF.

CDR3 sequence (DNA): TGTGCCACCAGTGATTTAGGGTTAAGCTATGGCTACACCTTC. Amino acids: CATSDLGLSYGYTF. The chain is built from TRBV24-1 and TRBJ1-2; no reliable D call. Germline V gene data show CDR1 as KGHDR and CDR2 as SFDVKD. Trimming pared 1 base from V and 4 bases from J, leaving 9 bases between. The CDR3 totals 14 residues.

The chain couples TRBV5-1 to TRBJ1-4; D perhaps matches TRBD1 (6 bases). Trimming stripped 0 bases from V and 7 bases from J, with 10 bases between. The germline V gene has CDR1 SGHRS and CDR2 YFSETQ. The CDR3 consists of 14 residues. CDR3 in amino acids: CASSLEGGSEKLFF. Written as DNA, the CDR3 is TGCGCCAGCAGCTTGGAGGGGGGCTCTGAAAAACTGTTTTTT.

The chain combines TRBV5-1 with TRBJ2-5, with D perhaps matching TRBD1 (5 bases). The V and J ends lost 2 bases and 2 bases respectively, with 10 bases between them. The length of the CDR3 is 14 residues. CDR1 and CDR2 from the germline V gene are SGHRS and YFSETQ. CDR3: CASSLQAPQETQYF. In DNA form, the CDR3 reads TGCGCCAGCAGCTTACAGGCGCCTCAAGAGACCCAGTACTTC.

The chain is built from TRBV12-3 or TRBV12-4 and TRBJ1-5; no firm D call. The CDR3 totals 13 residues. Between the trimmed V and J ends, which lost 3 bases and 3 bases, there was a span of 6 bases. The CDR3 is CASSFTINQPQHF. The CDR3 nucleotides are TGTGCCAGCAGTTTTACAATCAATCAGCCCCAGCATTTT.

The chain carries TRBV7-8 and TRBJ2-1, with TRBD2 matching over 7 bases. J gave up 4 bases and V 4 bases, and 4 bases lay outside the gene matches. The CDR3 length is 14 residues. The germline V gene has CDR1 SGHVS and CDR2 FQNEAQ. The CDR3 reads CASSSSGIYNEQFF. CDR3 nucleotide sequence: TGTGCCAGCAGCTCGAGCGGGATTTACAATGAGCAGTTCTTC. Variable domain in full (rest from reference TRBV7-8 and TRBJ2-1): GAGVSQSPRYKVAKRGQDVALRCDPISGHVSLFWYQQALGQGPEFLTYFQNEAQLDKSGLPSDRFFAERPEGSVSTLKIQRTQQEDSAVYLCASSSSGIYNEQFFGPGTRLTVL.

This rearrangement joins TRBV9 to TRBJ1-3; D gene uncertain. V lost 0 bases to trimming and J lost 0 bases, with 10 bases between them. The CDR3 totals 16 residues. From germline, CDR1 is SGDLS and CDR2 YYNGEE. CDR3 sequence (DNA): TGTGCCAGCAGCGTAGCTTCACAATACTCTGGAAACACCATATATTTT. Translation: CASSVASQYSGNTIYF. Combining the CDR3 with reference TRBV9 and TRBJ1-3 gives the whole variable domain DSGVTQTPKHLITATGQRVTLRCSPRSGDLSVYWYQQSLDQGLQFLIQYYNGEERAKGNILERFSAQQFPDLHSELNLSSLELGDSALYFCASSVASQYSGNTIYFGEGSWLTVV.

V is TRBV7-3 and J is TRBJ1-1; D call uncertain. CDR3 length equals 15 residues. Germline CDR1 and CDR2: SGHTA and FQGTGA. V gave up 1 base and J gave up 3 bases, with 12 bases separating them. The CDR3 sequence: CASSLSGGPYTEAFF. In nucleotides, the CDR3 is TGTGCCAGCAGCTTAAGCGGTGGCCCCTACACTGAAGCTTTCTTT.

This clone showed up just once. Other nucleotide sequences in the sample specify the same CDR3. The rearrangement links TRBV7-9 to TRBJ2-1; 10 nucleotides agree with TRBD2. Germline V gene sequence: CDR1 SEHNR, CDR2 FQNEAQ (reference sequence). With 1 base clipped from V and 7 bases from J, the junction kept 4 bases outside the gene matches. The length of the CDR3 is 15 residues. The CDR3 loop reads CASSLGSGGANEQFF. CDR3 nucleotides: TGTGCCAGCAGCTTAGGGAGCGGGGGGGCTAATGAGCAGTTCTTC.

This CDR3 reads CASSIDRGRNTEAFF. For the CDR3, the DNA is TGTGCCAGTAGTATAGACCGGGGTCGGAACACTGAAGCTTTCTTT. The J gene is TRBJ1-1, the V gene TRBV19; no reliable D call. The CDR3 totals 15 residues. Germline CDR1 is LNHDA and CDR2 is SQIVND (reference sequence). The ends were cut back, 0 bases at V and 1 base at J, with 9 bases in the middle.

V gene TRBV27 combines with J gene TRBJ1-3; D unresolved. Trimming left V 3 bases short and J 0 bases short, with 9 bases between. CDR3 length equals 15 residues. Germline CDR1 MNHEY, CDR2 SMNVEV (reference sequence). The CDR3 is CASSLTGSSGNTIYF. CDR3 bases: TGTGCCAGCAGTTTGACGGGAAGCTCTGGAAACACCATATATTTT.

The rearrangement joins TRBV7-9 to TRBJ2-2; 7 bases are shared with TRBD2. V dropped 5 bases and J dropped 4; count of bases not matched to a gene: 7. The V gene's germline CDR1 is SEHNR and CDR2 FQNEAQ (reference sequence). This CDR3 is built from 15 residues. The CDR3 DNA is TGTGCCAGCAGCCCGGGACTATATCCCACCGGGGAGCTGTTTTTT. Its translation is CASSPGLYPTGELFF.

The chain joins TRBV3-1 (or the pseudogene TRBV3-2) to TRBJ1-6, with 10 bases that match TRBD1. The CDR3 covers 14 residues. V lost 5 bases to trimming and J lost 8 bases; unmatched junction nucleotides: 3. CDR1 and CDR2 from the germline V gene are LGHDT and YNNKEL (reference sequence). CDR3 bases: TGTGCCAGCAGCTCCGGGACAGGGGATTCACCCCTCCACTTT. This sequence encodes CASSSGTGDSPLHF.

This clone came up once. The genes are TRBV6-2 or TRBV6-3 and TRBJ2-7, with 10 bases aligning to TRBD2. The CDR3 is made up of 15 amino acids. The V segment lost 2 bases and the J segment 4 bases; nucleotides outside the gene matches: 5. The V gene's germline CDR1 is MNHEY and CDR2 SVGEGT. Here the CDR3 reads CASSYGASGSYEQYF. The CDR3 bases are TGTGCCAGCAGTTACGGTGCTAGCGGGAGTTACGAGCAGTACTTC.

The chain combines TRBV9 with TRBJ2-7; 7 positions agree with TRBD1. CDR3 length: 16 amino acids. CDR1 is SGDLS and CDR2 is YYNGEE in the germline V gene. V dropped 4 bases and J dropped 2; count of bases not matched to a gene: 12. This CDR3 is CASSPNDRVIAYEQYF. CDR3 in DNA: TGTGCCAGCAGCCCAAACGACAGGGTGATTGCCTACGAGCAGTACTTC. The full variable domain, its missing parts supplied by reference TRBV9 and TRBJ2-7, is DSGVTQTPKHLITATGQRVTLRCSPRSGDLSVYWYQQSLDQGLQFLIQYYNGEERAKGNILERFSAQQFPDLHSELNLSSLELGDSALYFCASSPNDRVIAYEQYFGPGTRLTVT.

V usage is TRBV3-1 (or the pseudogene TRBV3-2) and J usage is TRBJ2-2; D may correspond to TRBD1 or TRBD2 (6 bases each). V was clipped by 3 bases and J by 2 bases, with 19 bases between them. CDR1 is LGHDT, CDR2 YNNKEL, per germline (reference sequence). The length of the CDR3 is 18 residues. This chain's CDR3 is CASSHGKATGANTGELFF. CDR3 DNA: TGTGCCAGCAGCCACGGGAAGGCTACGGGGGCCAACACCGGGGAGCTGTTTTTT.

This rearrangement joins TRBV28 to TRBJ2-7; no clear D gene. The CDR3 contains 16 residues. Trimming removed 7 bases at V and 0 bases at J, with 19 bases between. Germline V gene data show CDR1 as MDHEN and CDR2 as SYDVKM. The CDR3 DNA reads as TGTGCCAGCACCCCCTCCCTTACCGGAAGCTCCTACGAGCAGTACTTC. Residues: CASTPSLTGSSYEQYF.